This TCR beta chain was observed in a study of Ad26.COV2.S vaccination and SARS-CoV-2 variants. Treatment noted: roughly 18 received Ad26.COV2.S at low or high dose, single or two shots; about 5 received placebo; per-sample allocation not given. Each sample was drawn 63 days after the first injection (of vaccine or placebo). This table comes from immunoSEQ multiplex PCR, and its TCRdb copy is limited to in-frame clones, with some not included. The table shows about 440,000 clones, with around 90% occurring only once. The germline V and J ends were trimmed by 7 bases and 5 bases, with 17 bases remaining between them. The CDR3 has 14 amino acids. The V gene's germline CDR1 is MNHEY and CDR2 SVGAGI.

This chain connects TRBV6-5 to TRBJ1-2, with D tentatively TRBD1 (5 bases). This clonotype was sampled from a person aged 18 to 65 who received the Ad26.COV2.S COVID-19 vaccine or a placebo. The material was peripheral blood, obtained in a trial of Ad26.COV2.S vaccine versus placebo. The CDR3 loop is CASTIGTLLYGYTF. The CDR3, as DNA: TGTGCCAGCACTATAGGGACCTTACTTTATGGCTACACCTTC.